These 18 T cell receptor beta chains were sequenced from one sample in a study of blood T cells in healthy people across ages. With a J-beta primer mix and a sample-barcoded 5' primer, a second PCR ran roughly 6 to 11 cycles. MiXCR, run by TCRdb on the 5' RACE reads, gives a single entry per CDR3 protein. The data contain some 890,000 distinct CDR3 sequences, roughly 29% of them singletons. Separately, the same data were catalogued under a study of T cells of mothers and their children.

Material: blood. The receptor source for this set is a woman in her thirties or forties in good health.

This rearrangement joins TRBV24-1 to TRBJ1-5, with D maybe TRBD1 (6 bases). The CDR3 runs 18 residues. CDR1 is KGHDR and CDR2 is SFDVKD in the germline V gene. V lost 2 bases and J 3 bases, leaving 19 bases between the germline ends. CDR3 protein: CATSDSSDRFESNQPQHF. The CDR3 nucleotides read TGTGCCACCAGTGATTCGAGTGACAGGTTCGAGTCCAATCAGCCCCAGCATTTT.

A few counts support this clonotype. This chain links TRBV20-1 with TRBJ2-3; 12 nucleotides agree with TRBD2. The trim removed 1 base at V and 1 base at J, leaving 12 bases unmatched. The CDR3 has 19 residues. Germline CDR1 reads DFQATT; CDR2 reads SNEGSKA (reference sequence). The CDR3 bases are TGCAGTGCTAGAGTCAGGATAGGACTAGCGGGGAGGGGCACAGATACGCAGTATTTT. Its protein product is CSARVRIGLAGRGTDTQYF.

V usage is TRBV7-3 and J usage is TRBJ1-1, with D possibly being TRBD1 (5 bases). The CDR3 loop spans 15 amino acids. Trimming removed 5 bases at V and 4 bases at J, with 17 bases between. The germline V gene encodes CDR1 SGHTA and CDR2 FQGTGA. CDR3 protein: CASSLQSEGITEAFF. DNA of the CDR3: TGTGCCAGCAGCCTCCAATCAGAGGGGATCACTGAAGCTTTCTTT.

The chain is built from TRBV20-1 and TRBJ2-7; either TRBD1 or TRBD2 may fit D (6 bases each). This CDR3 is 14 amino acids long. V lost 6 bases to trimming and J lost 3 bases, with 18 bases between them. Germline CDR1 is DFQATT and CDR2 is SNEGSKA (reference sequence). The CDR3 DNA follows: TGCAGTGCCACCAAGGGCGGGACACGCTACGAGCAGTACTTC. Residues: CSATKGGTRYEQYF.

The sample holds a few counts of this clonotype. The chain links TRBV7-9 to TRBJ2-5; 10 nucleotides line up with TRBD2. V lost 5 bases and J lost 5; bases outside the gene matches: 8. In germline, CDR1 is SEHNR, CDR2 FQNEAQ (reference sequence). This CDR3 comprises 15 residues. Here the CDR3 DNA reads TGTGCCAGCAGCGAGGTGGGGACTAGCGAGGAGACCCAGTACTTC. Protein sequence: CASSEVGTSEETQYF.

The chain is built from TRBV28 and TRBJ2-5, with 10 bases fitting TRBD1. The ends lost 5 bases at V and 2 bases at J; junction bases unmatched: 14. The CDR3 has 18 residues. Germline V lookup: CDR1 MDHEN, CDR2 SYDVKM. The CDR3: CASSPRQGAGSTQETQYF. As DNA, the CDR3 is TGTGCCAGCAGTCCTAGACAGGGGGCTGGTTCCACTCAAGAGACCCAGTACTTC.

This clonotype was observed a handful of times. This chain uses TRBV9 with TRBJ1-3; maybe TRBD1 (5 bases). The V end lost 0 bases, the J end lost 1 base, and 8 bases lay between the germline ends. Germline CDR1 reads SGDLS; CDR2 reads YYNGEE. The CDR3 sequence is 15 residues long. The CDR3 sequence is CASSVVGGSGNTIYF. The CDR3 DNA is TGTGCCAGCAGCGTAGTGGGGGGATCTGGAAACACCATATATTTT.

The gene calls are TRBV4-3 and TRBJ2-1; no clear D gene. Germline loops: CDR1 LGHNA, CDR2 YSLEER. The CDR3 covers 14 residues. V lost 1 base and J lost 7, with 11 bases in between. The CDR3 DNA reads as TGCGCCAGCAGCCAAGGAGGTAGCCGTAATGAGCAGTTCTTC. Its translation is CASSQGGSRNEQFF.

This chain joins TRBV7-9 and TRBJ2-1; 7 nucleotides agree with TRBD2. The CDR3 totals 14 residues. The V gene end was trimmed by 6 bases and the J gene end by 7 bases; junction bases not matched to a gene: 9. CDR1 is SEHNR, CDR2 FQNEAQ, per germline (reference sequence). DNA of the CDR3: TGTGCCAGCAGTTCTAGCGGCGGGGTGAATGAGCAGTTCTTC. This translates into CASSSSGGVNEQFF.

The chain employs TRBV5-1 and TRBJ2-1; D not resolved. V shed 2 bases and J shed 7 bases, with 10 bases lying between them. Germline lookup yields CDR1 SGHRS and CDR2 YFSETQ. The CDR3 length is 13 residues. As DNA, the CDR3 is TGCGCCAGCAGCTTCCCCGATAAGAATGAGCAGTTCTTC. Encoded protein: CASSFPDKNEQFF.

Notes on this clonotype: The conserved phenylalanine or tryptophan is not found at the CDR3 terminus, so this likely reflects a read error. The DNA is left out, because the CDR3 cannot be placed on it with certainty; the CDR3 is given as TCRdb lists it. V and J are TRBV12-3 or TRBV12-4 and TRBJ2-3; whether TRBD2, the table's D call, matches the DNA was not checked. Including both end residues, the CDR3 is 18 amino acids long. The CDR3 loop reads CASSPLASGGIVQETQYS.

The chain employs TRBV20-1 and TRBJ2-7; tentatively, D is TRBD2 (6 bases). The CDR3 consists of 12 residues. Germline loops: CDR1 DFQATT, CDR2 SNEGSKA (reference sequence). The V end was cut by 5 bases, the J end by 3 bases, with 11 bases between. CDR3 in DNA: TGCAGTGCTTTTCTGGGGGGCTACGAGCAGTACTTC. Its protein product is CSAFLGGYEQYF.

This chain's CDR3 is CASSSYPPRGDHGYTF. DNA for the CDR3: TGTGCCAGCAGTTCTTATCCCCCCCGGGGAGATCATGGCTACACCTTC. This rearrangement joins TRBV6-6 to TRBJ1-2; D call uncertain. The length of the CDR3 is 16 residues. V was trimmed by 4 bases and J by 6 bases, leaving 21 bases between them. CDR1 and CDR2 from the germline V gene are MNHNY and SVGAGI (reference sequence).

The rearrangement uses TRBV2 and TRBJ2-1; D perhaps matches TRBD2 (5 bases). V lost 7 bases and J lost 1, with 8 bases in between. The germline V gene encodes CDR1 SNHLY and CDR2 FYNNEI. The CDR3 has 13 residues. This CDR3 reads CASNTGSYNEQFF. The CDR3 coding sequence is TGTGCCAGCAATACGGGGTCCTACAATGAGCAGTTCTTC.

The V call is TRBV7-2, the J call TRBJ1-2, with D perhaps TRBD1 (5 bases). Deletions cut 5 bases from V and 4 bases from J, with 17 bases between. There are 15 residues in the CDR3. Germline CDR1 SGHTA, CDR2 FQGNSA. The DNA for the CDR3 is TGTGCCAGCAGCCCCGGTGGGGGTGGGGTCTATGGCTACACCTTC. The encoded protein is CASSPGGGGVYGYTF.

The chain couples TRBV29-1 to TRBJ1-5; TRBD1 might be the D (5 bases). The CDR3 contains 15 residues. Germline CDR1 reads SQVTM; CDR2 reads ANQGSEA. V lost 7 bases to trimming and J lost 0 bases, with 16 bases between them. Here the CDR3 DNA reads TGCAGCGCCGTGGACGGGGGATATAGCAATCAGCCCCAGCATTTT. Residues: CSAVDGGYSNQPQHF.

This clonotype has only a few counts. This chain uses TRBV7-2 with TRBJ2-2, with no clear D. V lost 2 bases to trimming and J lost 1 base, with 8 bases between them. CDR3 length: 15 amino acids. Germline CDR1 SGHTA, CDR2 FQGNSA. CDR3: CASSLKQRNTGELFF. CDR3 DNA sequence: TGTGCCAGCAGCTTAAAACAGCGGAACACCGGGGAGCTGTTTTTT.

The rearrangement joins TRBV5-1 to TRBJ2-2; 7 bases agree with TRBD1. The CDR3 runs 17 residues. Germline CDR1 and CDR2: SGHRS and YFSETQ. The J segment lost 0 bases and the V segment lost 4 bases, leaving 9 bases of the junction unmatched. This CDR3 is CASSPRTGNANTGELFF. CDR3 DNA sequence: TGCGCCAGCAGCCCCCGGACAGGCAACGCGAACACCGGGGAGCTGTTTTTT.